This paragraph covers one T cell receptor beta chain sequence. It lacks a known antigen. Within one base of it there is no much larger clone, and no base qualities were kept. This entry belongs to a study of blood T cell repertoires in COVID-19 (dated by TCRdb to 2020 to 2022). With respect to the entire study: Collaborator samples came from the United States, Italy and Spain and covered acute and convalescent phases of COVID-19. Deeply sampled blood TCRbeta repertoires from subjects exposed to, actively infected with, or recovered from COVID-19 were included in the dataset. The repertoires were released in a freely available public database intended as a resource for research on the immune response to SARS-CoV-2. HLA class I and class II types, where available, came from metadata supplied by the sample provider rather than from assay-based typing. The sample metadata nearly always contained a de-identified subject ID, COVID-19 status, age in years and sex. Samples were obtained from the ongoing ImmuneRACE study (first 160 participants) and from 950 to 1,500 subjects provided by 6 global collaborators. The prospective study material was composed of cDNA or gDNA derived from T cells, B-cell-depleted T cells, or PBMCs. The full study reports these points: The amount of clinical and demographic metadata varied by source and participant and was provided uncurated.

TCRbeta CDR3 regions were amplified from genomic DNA using the immunoSEQ Assay, a bias-controlled multiplex PCR. In the paper's pipeline: Within the assay, amplification of reference gene primers was used to estimate how many nucleated cells each sample contained. To quantify the absolute abundance of each unique TCRbeta CDR3 rearrangement, sequence reads were collapsed and filtered. For each sample, productive Simpson clonality was calculated as the square root of Simpson's diversity index over productive rearrangements. Entries here come from immuneACCESS through TCRdb and include only in-frame sequences with V and J called. Some clones fail to appear in such tables; in the studies checked, an unresolved V gene covers under half of the shortfall, and the cause of the remainder is unknown. That table furnishes V, J and clone size, whereas the DNA furnished D and trimming. The sample table lists about 140,000 clones, roughly four fifths of them with a count of one. Clones ranked in the top ten supply 10% to 15% of the sample.

For CDR1 and CDR2, the germline V gene (reference sequence) lists LNHDA and SQIVND. Germline trimming: 7 bases from V, 4 bases from J; junction bases outside gene matches: 16. Its CDR3 holds 18 amino acids, cysteine through phenylalanine. The sequence is cut down to CDR3 DNA, 54 bases in frame from base 1. Whole blood was collected in K2EDTA tubes by collaborating institutions according to the institutions' own protocols. For TCRbeta analysis, collaborators shipped samples as frozen whole blood, isolated PBMCs, or DNA extracted from either of those sample types. Sequencing was performed on peripheral blood. The receptor chain draws on TRBV19 and TRBJ2-3; 11 middle bases align to TRBD2. This receptor was taken from a man older than 75 with acute or convalescent COVID-19. The CDR3 in this case is CASNEVAGGPEDPDTQYF. In nucleotide form, the sequence is TGTGCCAGTAATGAAGTAGCGGGGGGGCCAGAGGATCCAGATACGCAGTATTTT.